The clone carrying this T cell receptor (beta chain) is medium-sized (0.01 to 0.1%) by share. Its cognate antigen is unknown. Peripheral blood genomic DNA, not sorted cells or RNA, was the template. Rearranged V-D-J TRB sequences were amplified with a mixed TRB-A/B primer pool. MiXCR was run by TCRdb on the multiplex PCR reads, yielding one entry per CDR3 protein. Of 8,000 to 10,000 distinct CDR3 sequences in the sample, around a quarter are singletons; the top ten hold 2% to 3%. This record belongs to a study of T cell repertoires in aging, cancer and after chemotherapy. Study context: Clear clonal overlap appeared across healthy donor samples taken over several months to years.

V shed 10 bases and J shed 2 bases, with 17 bases lying between them. Germline lookup yields CDR1 MDHEN and CDR2 SYDVKM. CDR3 length: 14 residues. Overall study findings and caveats: These repertoire data do not allow conclusions about immunological memory after chemotherapy. In healthy donors, age-related TCR diversity loss mainly reflected lost richness. Median generation probability rose over the chemotherapy interval in each cancer cohort, suggesting rebound thymic output.

This chain joins TRBV28 and TRBJ1-2; D possibly corresponds to TRBD1 (5 bases). Sequencing was performed on blood. This TCR was sampled from a human donor in good health. The CDR3 protein is CAILQDQQNYGYTF. In DNA, the CDR3 is TGTGCCATCCTACAGGACCAGCAAAACTATGGCTACACCTTC.